This entry concerns a single T cell receptor (beta chain). What it binds is unknown. These data originate in a study of blood T cells in healthy people across ages. Broader study findings: The diversity estimates, figures obtained from one million T cells, were considered underestimates. With age, beta diversity per million T cells declined roughly linearly, significantly by around 43.

Germline V CDR1 and CDR2: MGHRA, YSYEKL. After removal of 3 bases from V and 2 bases from J, the junction contained 8 bases not matched to a gene. The CDR3 is 19 amino acids. Per-sample PBMC isolation yielded at least 6.5 million cells. Next came a second PCR, run for roughly 7 to 12 cycles, which used a sample-barcoded 5' primer along with a J-beta primer mix. With 12 random nucleotides, a template-switch adaptor tagged each individual cDNA molecule. TCRdb re-called the 5' RACE reads through MiXCR, storing one row per CDR3 protein. The profile shows roughly 2 million distinct CDR3 sequences, less than 50% of them singletons.

The clonotype originates from a woman aged 40-49 years in good health. The J gene is TRBJ2-3, the V gene TRBV4-1, with TRBD2 identical over 16 bases. Sequencing was carried out using blood. The CDR3 is CASSHSGTSGGANTDTQYF. CDR3 bases: TGCGCCAGCAGCCACTCCGGGACTAGCGGGGGGGCAAACACAGATACGCAGTATTTT.